Shown below are 32 T cell receptor beta chains from a single sample sequenced in a study of T-cell memory formation after mild COVID-19. TCRdb passed the 5' RACE reads through MiXCR, listing each CDR3 protein once. The sample yields 450,000 or so distinct CDR3 sequences, about 23% seen once. The sequenced material came from PBMCs or a T cell subset sorted from them (not recorded which). The receptor source for this set is an adult woman who had mild COVID-19 (a few samples of this study predate the infection). Cell type and time point are not known.

J is TRBJ2-1 and V is TRBV30, with 7 bases fitting TRBD1. CDR1 and CDR2 from the germline V gene are GTSNPN and SVGIG (reference sequence). J was trimmed by 4 bases and V by 7 bases; bases with no gene match: 4. The CDR3 length is 12 residues. The CDR3 reads CAFGRGYNEQFF. In DNA, the CDR3 is TGTGCCTTCGGCAGGGGGTACAATGAGCAGTTCTTC.

There are a few counts of this clonotype. The chain links TRBV20-1 to TRBJ2-5; TRBD1 aligns across 11 bases. This CDR3 contains 18 residues. V lost 1 base and J lost 4; bases outside the gene matches: 14. Per germline, CDR1 DFQATT and CDR2 SNEGSKA (reference sequence). CDR3 amino acids: CSARARLTRTGGTETQYF. The CDR3 region has the DNA TGCAGTGCTAGAGCGCGTTTGACTCGGACAGGGGGCACAGAGACCCAGTACTTC.

In nucleotides, the CDR3 is TGTGCCAGCAGCCAAGAAAGGGTTGGGAGCTCCTACGAGCAGTACTTC. It translates to CASSQERVGSSYEQYF. The chain links TRBV3-1 to TRBJ2-7; TRBD2 is a possible D gene (5 bases). Germline CDR1 LGHDT, CDR2 YNNKEL (reference sequence). V was trimmed by 0 bases and J by 0 bases, leaving 12 bases between them. The CDR3 runs to 16 residues.

This chain connects TRBV24-1 to TRBJ2-1; perhaps D is TRBD1 or TRBD2 (5 bases each). Germline V gene sequence: CDR1 KGHDR, CDR2 SFDVKD. The CDR3 covers 15 residues. V lost 7 bases and J lost 5, with 17 bases in between. CDR3 DNA sequence: TGTGCCACCAGACGAGTCGGGGACCCTAACAATGAGCAGTTCTTC. Its protein is CATRRVGDPNNEQFF.

The chain couples TRBV7-2 to TRBJ2-3; D unclear. The CDR3 covers 13 residues. CDR1 and CDR2 from the germline V gene are SGHTA and FQGNSA. Trimming stripped 5 bases from V and 4 bases from J, with 10 bases between. DNA for the CDR3: TGTGCCAGCAGCGGTTTTTTTCCAGATACGCAGTATTTT. Its protein product is CASSGFFPDTQYF. The whole variable domain, remainder taken from reference TRBV7-2 and TRBJ2-3, is GAGVSQSPSNKVTEKGKDVELRCDPISGHTALYWYRQSLGQGLEFLIYFQGNSAPDKSGLPSDRFSAERTGGSVSTLTIQRTQQEDSAVYLCASSGFFPDTQYFGPGTRLTVL.

This clonotype was found a few times. The chain uses TRBV20-1 and TRBJ2-1; possible D gene TRBD1, 6 bases. V gave up 1 base and J gave up 14 bases, with 12 bases separating them. Germline assignment: CDR1 DFQATT and CDR2 SNEGSKA (reference sequence). This CDR3 comprises 11 residues. The CDR3 spells CSARGPGQEFF. The CDR3 DNA reads as TGCAGTGCTAGAGGGCCGGGACAAGAGTTCTTC.

V gene TRBV12-3 or TRBV12-4 combines with J gene TRBJ1-1; 7 nucleotides align to TRBD1. V was pared by 8 bases and J by 0 bases, with 18 bases of the junction left unmatched. The CDR3 extends over 18 amino acids. For the CDR3, the DNA is TGTGCCAGCCACAGGGGAGTCGGAGGTCTTTCCATGAACACTGAAGCTTTCTTT. This translates into CASHRGVGGLSMNTEAFF.

This clonotype was seen only a few times. The gene calls are TRBV7-3 and TRBJ2-7, with D maybe TRBD2 (6 bases). The V gene lost 2 bases and the J gene lost 2 bases, with 13 bases spanning the gap. Germline V CDR1 and CDR2: SGHTA, FQGTGA. The CDR3 spans 15 residues. CDR3: CASSLGPGETYEQYF. The CDR3 DNA reads TGTGCCAGCAGCTTAGGGCCGGGGGAGACCTACGAGCAGTACTTC.

J is TRBJ2-5 and V is TRBV7-8; possibly TRBD1 or TRBD2 for D (5 bases each). This CDR3 contains 15 residues. Trimming left V 3 bases short and J 7 bases short, with 18 bases between. In germline, CDR1 is SGHVS, CDR2 FQNEAQ. CDR3 sequence (DNA): TGTGCCAGCAGCTTTAACCGGGACCCCCTGGGGACCCAGTACTTC. Residues: CASSFNRDPLGTQYF. The complete variable domain, with remaining parts taken from reference TRBV7-8 and TRBJ2-5, reads GAGVSQSPRYKVAKRGQDVALRCDPISGHVSLFWYQQALGQGPEFLTYFQNEAQLDKSGLPSDRFFAERPEGSVSTLKIQRTQQEDSAVYLCASSFNRDPLGTQYFGPGTRLLVL.

Concerning this clonotype: One junction end does not reproduce the germline sequence, and a read error may be involved. V usage is TRBV7-2 and J usage is TRBJ2-7; TRBD1 might be the D (6 bases). This CDR3 contains 14 residues. Germline V gene data show CDR1 as SGHTA and CDR2 as FQGNSA. For the CDR3, the DNA is TGTGCCAGCAGCCTCGGAACAGGGATATACGGGCAGTACTTC. Protein product: CASSLGTGIYGQYF.

This clonotype was picked up a small number of times. The chain recombines TRBV5-5 with TRBJ2-5, with a tentative D call TRBD2 (6 bases). Germline V gene sequence: CDR1 SGHKS, CDR2 YYEKEE (reference sequence). The CDR3 totals 14 residues. Trimming took off 6 bases at V and 4 bases at J, with 16 bases between the two ends. CDR3 loop: CASKDRGTRETQYF. CDR3 in DNA: TGTGCCAGCAAAGATCGGGGGACCCGAGAGACCCAGTACTTC.

This chain connects TRBV11-2 to TRBJ1-4, with D possibly being TRBD1 (6 bases). Trimming removed 5 bases at V and 5 bases at J, with 12 bases between. The CDR3 length is 14 residues. CDR1 is SGHAT, CDR2 FQNNGV, per germline. CDR3 protein: CASSTSTGNEKLFF. CDR3 coding DNA: TGTGCCAGCAGCACCTCCACAGGGAATGAAAAACTGTTTTTT.

This clonotype has a handful of counts. The V call is TRBV7-2, the J call TRBJ2-1; 13 positions agree with TRBD2. Trimming cost V 4 bases and J 6 bases; bases outside gene matches: 3. This CDR3 spans 15 amino acids. In germline, CDR1 is SGHTA, CDR2 FQGNSA. Here the CDR3 DNA reads TGTGCCAGCAGCTCGGGACTAGCGGGGAGCAATGAGCAGTTCTTC. This gives the protein CASSSGLAGSNEQFF. Filled out from reference TRBV7-2 and TRBJ2-1, the complete variable domain reads GAGVSQSPSNKVTEKGKDVELRCDPISGHTALYWYRQSLGQGLEFLIYFQGNSAPDKSGLPSDRFSAERTGGSVSTLTIQRTQQEDSAVYLCASSSGLAGSNEQFFGPGTRLTVL.

The rearrangement links TRBV6-5 to TRBJ1-1; TRBD1 matches at 10 bases. From germline, CDR1 is MNHEY and CDR2 SVGAGI. V was pared by 7 bases and J by 11 bases, with 16 bases of the junction left unmatched. The CDR3 has 15 amino acids. Written as DNA, the CDR3 is TGTGCCAGCACCCCTAGAGGACAGGGGGGGGGTAGGGCTTTCTTT. Translated: CASTPRGQGGGRAFF.

This sequence joins TRBV19 and TRBJ1-4; D call uncertain. Germline V gene sequence: CDR1 LNHDA, CDR2 SQIVND (reference sequence). Trimming took off 0 bases at V and 7 bases at J, with 6 bases between the two ends. The CDR3 contains 13 residues. The CDR3 sequence is CASSIDHSEKLFF. CDR3 in DNA: TGTGCCAGTAGTATAGACCACAGTGAAAAACTGTTTTTT.

This clonotype was observed a few times. The V call is TRBV3-1, the J call TRBJ2-3, with TRBD2 identical over 11 bases. In germline, CDR1 is LGHDT, CDR2 YNNKEL (reference sequence). The CDR3 consists of 19 residues. V was pared by 4 bases and J by 2 bases, with 14 bases of the junction left unmatched. CDR3 sequence: CASSLRIPGTSGHTDTQYF. CDR3 DNA: TGTGCCAGCAGCCTAAGAATTCCCGGGACTAGCGGTCACACAGATACGCAGTATTTT.

This clonotype was seen a handful of times. The rearrangement joins TRBV27 to TRBJ1-1; D might be TRBD1 (6 bases). V shed 7 bases and J shed 5 bases, with 14 bases lying between them. This CDR3 comprises 13 residues. From germline, CDR1 is MNHEY and CDR2 SMNVEV (reference sequence). The CDR3 sequence: CASTEQGSTEAFF. CDR3 nucleotide sequence: TGTGCCAGCACCGAACAGGGTAGTACTGAAGCTTTCTTT.

This clonotype was picked up a small number of times. The chain has TRBV29-1 and TRBJ2-3; D is uncertain. Per the germline V gene, CDR1 is SQVTM and CDR2 is ANQGSEA. Deletions cut 5 bases from V and 2 bases from J, with 11 bases between. CDR3 size: 13 residues. CDR3 in DNA: TGCAGCGTTCTCGAGAAGAACACAGATACGCAGTATTTT. It codes for CSVLEKNTDTQYF.

This sequence joins TRBV10-3 and TRBJ2-1; a possible D gene is TRBD2 (6 bases). This CDR3 is 13 amino acids long. Deletions cut 4 bases from V and 4 bases from J, with 8 bases between. Germline V lookup: CDR1 ENHRY, CDR2 SYGVKD. CDR3 in amino acids: CAISVADYNEQFF. The CDR3 nucleotides are TGTGCCATCAGTGTAGCGGATTACAATGAGCAGTTCTTC.

This clonotype was found a few times. The CDR3 coding sequence is TGCAGTGCTAGATGGTCCCTGGGGGACTATGGCTACACCTTC. Translation: CSARWSLGDYGYTF. The J gene is TRBJ1-2, the V gene TRBV20-1; possible D gene TRBD1, 5 bases. The CDR3 loop spans 14 amino acids. CDR1 is DFQATT and CDR2 is SNEGSKA in the germline V gene (reference sequence). Trimming shortened V by 2 bases and J by 3 bases, and 13 bases separated the two germline ends.

This clonotype was seen more than once but under ten times. V gene TRBV7-9 combines with J gene TRBJ2-7; 7 positions agree with TRBD1. V dropped 10 bases and J dropped 0; count of bases not matched to a gene: 3. This CDR3 contains 12 residues. Germline V gene sequence: CDR1 SEHNR, CDR2 FQNEAQ (reference sequence). The CDR3 DNA is TGTGCCACGGGACAGAGCTCCTACGAGCAGTACTTC. It translates to CATGQSSYEQYF. Drawing the rest from reference TRBV7-9 and TRBJ2-7, the complete variable domain is DTGVSQNPRHKITKRGQNVTFRCDPISEHNRLYWYRQTLGQGPEFLTYFQNEAQLEKSRLLSDRFSAERPKGSFSTLEIQRTEQGDSAMYLCATGQSSYEQYFGPGTRLTVT.

Details on this clonotype: One junction end disagrees with the germline gene, perhaps due to a read error. The chain uses TRBV29-1 and TRBJ2-5; D might be TRBD2 (6 bases). This CDR3 spans 13 amino acids. Germline loops: CDR1 SQVTM, CDR2 ANQGSEA. The CDR3 here is CSVGLGGGETQYF. In nucleotides, the CDR3 is TGCAGTGTTGGACTGGGAGGTGGGGAGACCCAGTACTTC.

The genes are TRBV2 and TRBJ2-3; D unclear. The CDR3 length is 12 residues. Germline V gene data show CDR1 as SNHLY and CDR2 as FYNNEI. Trimming removed 3 bases from V and 2 bases from J, with 3 bases in between. In DNA, the CDR3 is TGTGCCAGCAGTGATATCACAGATACGCAGTATTTT. Translation gives CASSDITDTQYF. Looking up the rest from reference TRBV2 and TRBJ2-3 gives the full variable domain: EPEVTQTPSHQVTQMGQEVILRCVPISNHLYFYWYRQILGQKVEFLVSFYNNEISEKSEIFDDQFSVERPDGSNFTLKIRSTKLEDSAMYFCASSDITDTQYFGPGTRLTVL.

V and J are TRBV29-1 and TRBJ1-2; D remains unclear. The CDR3 covers 13 residues. With 5 bases removed from V and 4 bases from J, the gap between germline ends came to 14 bases. The germline V gene encodes CDR1 SQVTM and CDR2 ANQGSEA. The CDR3 nucleotides read TGCAGCGTTTTGACAAGAGGGAGCTATGGCTACACCTTC. Translation gives CSVLTRGSYGYTF.

The J gene is TRBJ2-7, the V gene TRBV12-3 or TRBV12-4, with 7 nucleotides matching TRBD1. This CDR3 region has 15 residues. The junction had 5 bases not matched to a gene; V was cut back by 1 base and J by 2 bases. DNA of the CDR3: TGTGCCAGCAGTTTAGTGGTGACAGGGACCTACGAGCAGTACTTC. Its translation: CASSLVVTGTYEQYF.

The sample holds a few counts of this clonotype. J is TRBJ2-7 and V is TRBV20-1; possible D gene TRBD1, 5 bases. The CDR3 covers 15 residues. Germline loops: CDR1 DFQATT, CDR2 SNEGSKA (reference sequence). V lost 6 bases to trimming and J lost 0 bases, with 18 bases between them. CDR3 loop: CSASRTGFSSYEQYF. CDR3 nucleotide sequence: TGCAGTGCCAGCCGAACAGGTTTTAGCTCCTACGAGCAGTACTTC.

At least ten counts were recorded for this clonotype. The J gene is TRBJ2-4, the V gene TRBV9, with TRBD1 matching over 11 bases. CDR3 length: 14 residues. V shed 3 bases and J 8 bases; nucleotides not matched to a gene: 4. Germline assignment: CDR1 SGDLS and CDR2 YYNGEE. For the CDR3, the DNA is TGTGCCAGCAGCGCCGGGACAGGGGGTCACATTCAGTACTTC. It codes for CASSAGTGGHIQYF. The whole variable domain, filled in from reference TRBV9 and TRBJ2-4, reads DSGVTQTPKHLITATGQRVTLRCSPRSGDLSVYWYQQSLDQGLQFLIQYYNGEERAKGNILERFSAQQFPDLHSELNLSSLELGDSALYFCASSAGTGGHIQYFGAGTRLSVL.

This chain connects TRBV11-2 to TRBJ2-1, with D tentatively TRBD2 (7 bases). CDR1 and CDR2 from the germline V gene are SGHAT and FQNNGV. The CDR3 runs 17 residues. V shed 4 bases and J shed 6 bases, with 22 bases lying between them. The CDR3 here is CASSSRPGGGGGNEQFF. DNA for the CDR3: TGTGCCAGCAGCTCCCGCCCGGGGGGCGGGGGCGGCAATGAGCAGTTCTTC.

The sample holds a few counts of this clonotype. The rearrangement uses TRBV20-1 and TRBJ1-2; D call uncertain. The CDR3 length is 11 residues. Deletions cut 5 bases from V and 4 bases from J, with 8 bases between. The germline V gene encodes CDR1 DFQATT and CDR2 SNEGSKA (reference sequence). The CDR3 nucleotides read TGCAGTGCTGAATCAACCTATGGCTACACCTTC. It specifies CSAESTYGYTF.

This rearrangement joins TRBV12-3 or TRBV12-4 to TRBJ2-3; 7 bases align to TRBD2. This CDR3 spans 15 amino acids. Trimming at V came to 7 bases and at J to 0 bases, leaving 7 bases not matched to a gene. This CDR3 is CASIATSWSTDTQYF. CDR3 sequence (DNA): TGTGCCAGCATCGCGACTAGCTGGAGCACAGATACGCAGTATTTT.

J is TRBJ2-5 and V is TRBV7-9; maybe TRBD2 (6 bases). The CDR3 loop spans 17 amino acids. CDR1 and CDR2 from the germline V gene are SEHNR and FQNEAQ (reference sequence). Trimming shortened V by 5 bases and J by 1 base, and 20 bases separated the two germline ends. The CDR3 protein is CASSPRGSGIIQETQYF. The CDR3 DNA is TGTGCCAGCAGCCCTCGGGGTAGCGGCATAATCCAAGAGACCCAGTACTTC. The full variable domain, with the rest looked up from reference TRBV7-9 and TRBJ2-5, is DTGVSQNPRHKITKRGQNVTFRCDPISEHNRLYWYRQTLGQGPEFLTYFQNEAQLEKSRLLSDRFSAERPKGSFSTLEIQRTEQGDSAMYLCASSPRGSGIIQETQYFGPGTRLLVL.

This clonotype was counted at least ten times. This sequence joins TRBV7-9 and TRBJ2-7, with unresolved D. The germline gives CDR1 SEHNR, CDR2 FQNEAQ (reference sequence). There are 12 residues in the CDR3. V was trimmed by 4 bases and J by 0 bases, leaving 4 bases between them. Here the CDR3 reads CASSSASYEQYF. As DNA, the CDR3 is TGTGCCAGCAGCTCCGCCTCCTACGAGCAGTACTTC.